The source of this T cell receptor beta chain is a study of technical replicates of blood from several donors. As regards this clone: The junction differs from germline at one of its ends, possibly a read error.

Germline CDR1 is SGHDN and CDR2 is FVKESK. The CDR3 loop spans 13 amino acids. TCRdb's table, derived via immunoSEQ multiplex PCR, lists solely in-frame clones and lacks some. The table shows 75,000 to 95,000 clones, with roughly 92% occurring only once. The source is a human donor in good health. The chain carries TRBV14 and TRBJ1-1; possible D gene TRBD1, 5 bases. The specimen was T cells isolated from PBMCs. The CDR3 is CASSQGPGPPPSF. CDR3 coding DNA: TGTGCCAGCAGTCAGGGCCCAGGGCCCCCTCCTTCCTTT.